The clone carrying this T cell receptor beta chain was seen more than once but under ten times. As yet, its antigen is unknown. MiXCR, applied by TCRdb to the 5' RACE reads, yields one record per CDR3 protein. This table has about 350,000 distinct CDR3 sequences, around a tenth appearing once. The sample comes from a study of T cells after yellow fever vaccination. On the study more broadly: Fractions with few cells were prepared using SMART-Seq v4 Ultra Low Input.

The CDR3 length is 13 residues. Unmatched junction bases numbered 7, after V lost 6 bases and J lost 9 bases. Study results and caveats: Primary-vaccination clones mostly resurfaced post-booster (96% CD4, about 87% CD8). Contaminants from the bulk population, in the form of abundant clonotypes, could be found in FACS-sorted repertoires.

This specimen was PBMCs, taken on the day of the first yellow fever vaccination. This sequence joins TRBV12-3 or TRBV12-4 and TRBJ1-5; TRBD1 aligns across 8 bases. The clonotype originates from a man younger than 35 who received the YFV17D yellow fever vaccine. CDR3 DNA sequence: TGTGCCAGCAGCAAACAGGGGGGGTCGCCCCAGCATTTT. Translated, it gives CASSKQGGSPQHF.